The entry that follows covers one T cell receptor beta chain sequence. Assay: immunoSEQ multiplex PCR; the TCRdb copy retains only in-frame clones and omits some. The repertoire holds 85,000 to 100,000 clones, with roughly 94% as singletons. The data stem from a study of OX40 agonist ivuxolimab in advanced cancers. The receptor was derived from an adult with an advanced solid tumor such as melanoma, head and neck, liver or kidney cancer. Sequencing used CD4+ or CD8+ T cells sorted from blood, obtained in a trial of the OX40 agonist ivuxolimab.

CDR3 coding DNA: TGTGCCAGCAGCCAAGCGGGCAACGGGGCCAACGTCCTGACTTTC. Translating it yields CASSQAGNGANVLTF. The chain carries TRBV4-2 and TRBJ2-6; unclear D gene. The germline V gene encodes CDR1 LGHNA and CDR2 YNFKEQ. The germline V and J ends were trimmed by 1 base and 4 bases, with 8 bases remaining between them. CDR3 length equals 15 residues.